Following are 16 T cell receptor beta chains from one sample sequenced in a study of post-analysis software for immune sequencing data. Study-level results: When patients were compared with controls, four or five TRBV segments were more frequent, TRBV5-6, TRBV5-1 and TRBV20-1 among them.

No antigen is known for these receptors. Incorporated into the TCR beta cDNA libraries were unique molecular identifiers, which served to reduce PCR and sequencing biases. In TCRdb, the PCR reads were re-called with MiXCR into one record per CDR3 protein. The table has some 690,000 distinct CDR3 sequences, less than 35% seen once. Source material: blood. The receptors shown here come from a girl aged 10 to 17 with multiple sclerosis.

The rearrangement links TRBV20-1 to TRBJ2-2, with 13 bases that match TRBD2. The CDR3 sequence is 18 residues long. The germline V gene encodes CDR1 DFQATT and CDR2 SNEGSKA (reference sequence). Trimming took 4 bases from V and 3 from J; bases not matched to a gene: 11. The chain's CDR3 is CSATAYHGLAGDTGELFF. CDR3 bases: TGCAGTGCTACAGCCTACCACGGACTAGCGGGGGACACCGGGGAGCTGTTTTTT.

This clonotype was found a few times. V usage is TRBV7-2 and J usage is TRBJ2-1, with TRBD2 matching 10 bases. Germline V gene lookup returns CDR1 SGHTA and CDR2 FQGNSA. V shed 0 bases, J shed 4 bases, and the junction held 3 bases outside the gene matches. The CDR3 spans 16 residues. CDR3: CASSLAAAGGYNEQFF. The CDR3 DNA sequence: TGTGCCAGCAGCTTAGCGGCAGCGGGGGGGTACAATGAGCAGTTCTTC.

The chain joins TRBV20-1 to TRBJ2-3, with 9 nucleotides matching TRBD1. Trimming at V came to 1 base and at J to 4 bases, leaving 3 bases not matched to a gene. The CDR3 has 14 residues. Germline CDR1 reads DFQATT; CDR2 reads SNEGSKA (reference sequence). The CDR3: CSARAWTGADTQYF. The CDR3 DNA follows: TGCAGTGCTAGAGCGTGGACAGGGGCAGATACGCAGTATTTT.

The rearrangement links TRBV20-1 to TRBJ2-5; tentative D call: TRBD2 (7 bases). The end of the DNA aligns better with TRBJ2-7, so the J call may be wrong. The CDR3 runs to 13 residues. CDR1 and CDR2 from the germline V gene are DFQATT and SNEGSKA (reference sequence). The CDR3, as DNA: TGCAGTGCTAGGGGGGGGGCGATTTACGAGCAGTACTTC. It specifies CSARGGAIYEQYF.

This clonotype was counted a few times. This sequence joins TRBV25-1 and TRBJ1-2, with 7 bases lining up with TRBD1. This CDR3 is built from 16 residues. The ends lost 0 bases at V and 2 bases at J; junction bases unmatched: 6. In germline, CDR1 is MGHDK, CDR2 SYGVNS. DNA of the CDR3: TGTGCCAGCAGTGAATATTCCCCGACAGGGAACTATGGCTACACCTTC. Encoded protein: CASSEYSPTGNYGYTF.

The chain employs TRBV20-1 and TRBJ2-5; the D gene is possibly TRBD2 (6 bases). Trimming left V 0 bases short and J 11 bases short, with 22 bases between. Germline V lookup: CDR1 DFQATT, CDR2 SNEGSKA (reference sequence). The CDR3 length is 15 residues. The CDR3 bases are TGCAGTGCTAGAGACGCGAGCGGGCCACCCAATGAGCAGTACTTC. Protein: CSARDASGPPNEQYF.

The rearrangement joins TRBV25-1 to TRBJ2-5; D may match TRBD1 or TRBD2 (6 bases each). The CDR3 is 15 amino acids. The V end lost 2 bases, the J end lost 2 bases, and 12 bases lay between the germline ends. Germline V CDR1 and CDR2: MGHDK, SYGVNS. CDR3 loop: CASSEGGRWQETQYF. CDR3 coding DNA: TGTGCCAGCAGTGAAGGGGGGCGCTGGCAAGAGACCCAGTACTTC.

To note about this clonotype: The germline gene is not matched at one end of the junction; a read error may be the cause. This sequence joins TRBV2 and TRBJ1-2; tentatively, D is TRBD1 (5 bases). This CDR3 has 13 amino acids. The germline gives CDR1 SNHLY, CDR2 FYNNEI. The CDR3 sequence: CASRAQVSYGCTF. The CDR3 nucleotides read TGTGCCAGCAGGGCACAGGTCTCCTATGGCTGCACCTTC.

This clonotype was observed a handful of times. The gene calls are TRBV3-1 and TRBJ2-3; no definite D call. This CDR3 has 13 residues. The germline CDR1 and CDR2 sequences are LGHDT and YNNKEL (reference sequence). Trimming cost V 10 bases and J 1 base, with 12 bases left between them. The CDR3 sequence is CATEDGGTDTQYF. The CDR3 DNA reads TGTGCCACCGAGGATGGGGGCACAGATACGCAGTATTTT.

Ten or more counts support this clonotype. The chain employs TRBV29-1 and TRBJ2-3; D is unresolved. Trimming took off 1 base at V and 5 bases at J, with 10 bases between the two ends. The germline V gene has CDR1 SQVTM and CDR2 ANQGSEA. CDR3 length equals 13 residues. The CDR3, as DNA: TGCAGCGTTGAAGTGGAGACGGGAGATACGCAGTATTTT. Protein sequence: CSVEVETGDTQYF.

V usage is TRBV28 and J usage is TRBJ1-5, with 8 bases fitting TRBD1. Germline lookup yields CDR1 MDHEN and CDR2 SYDVKM. Trimming took 8 bases from V and 5 from J; bases not matched to a gene: 8. This CDR3 is 14 amino acids long. This chain's CDR3 is CASLKTGEYQPQHF. Here the CDR3 DNA reads TGTGCCAGCCTAAAGACAGGGGAGTATCAGCCCCAGCATTTT.

The CDR3 region is CASSYNRAGGPNEQFF. The CDR3, as DNA: TGTGCCAGCAGTTACAATCGAGCGGGAGGGCCTAATGAGCAGTTCTTC. V gene TRBV6-5 combines with J gene TRBJ2-1; 10 positions match TRBD2. The CDR3 is 16 amino acids. With V trimmed by 2 bases and J by 7 bases, 8 bases remained unmatched. Germline V CDR1 and CDR2: MNHEY, SVGAGI.

The gene calls are TRBV29-1 and TRBJ2-1, with a possible D match to TRBD1 (5 bases). The CDR3 is made up of 17 amino acids. The V gene's germline CDR1 is SQVTM and CDR2 ANQGSEA. V gave up 3 bases and J gave up 0 bases, with 18 bases separating them. This CDR3 reads CSVDVTAATSSYNEQFF. The CDR3 DNA reads TGCAGCGTTGATGTGACAGCCGCGACGAGCTCCTACAATGAGCAGTTCTTC.

V gene TRBV9 combines with J gene TRBJ1-6; weak D call: TRBD1 (5 bases). V dropped 0 bases and J dropped 5 bases, with 12 bases sitting between them. The V gene's germline CDR1 is SGDLS and CDR2 YYNGEE. The CDR3 spans 16 residues. The CDR3 bases are TGTGCCAGCAGCGTAGGGGGGGTAGAGAATAATTCACCCCTCCACTTT. Translation: CASSVGGVENNSPLHF.

The rearrangement joins TRBV19 to TRBJ2-3; tentative D call: TRBD2 (5 bases). Deletions cut 5 bases from V and 2 bases from J, with 17 bases between. CDR1 and CDR2 (germline): LNHDA, SQIVND (reference sequence). This CDR3 region has 16 residues. The CDR3 coding sequence is TGTGCCAGTAGTTCCTTATGGGAGCGAGCCACAGATACGCAGTATTTT. The encoded protein is CASSSLWERATDTQYF.

The rearrangement links TRBV7-9 to TRBJ2-5; D might be TRBD1 or TRBD2, each matching 5 bases. V was cut by 5 bases and J by 11 bases, with 18 bases left in between. Germline CDR1 and CDR2: SEHNR and FQNEAQ (reference sequence). The CDR3 has 13 amino acids. CDR3 DNA sequence: TGTGCCAGCAGCCGGGACCGGACTGGGGAGCAGTACTTC. Residues: CASSRDRTGEQYF.